This TCR beta chain was recovered during a study of blood T cell repertoires in COVID-19 (TCRdb year 2020). About the study as a whole: Samples from collaborators originated in the United States, Italy and Spain and spanned both the acute and convalescent phases of COVID-19. The prospective study material was composed of cDNA or gDNA derived from T cells, B-cell-depleted T cells, or PBMCs. The dataset comprised deeply sampled blood TCRbeta repertoires from subjects exposed to, actively infected with, or recovered from COVID-19. The repertoires were released in a freely available public database intended as a resource for research on the immune response to SARS-CoV-2. Samples came from the ongoing ImmuneRACE study (first 160 participants) plus 1,254 subjects from 6 global collaborators. The sample metadata nearly always contained a de-identified subject ID, COVID-19 status, age in years and sex. Where available, HLA class I and class II types were taken from metadata supplied by the sample provider and were not determined by assay-based typing.

Study-level results and caveats: How much clinical and demographic metadata was included differed by source and by participant, and the metadata was provided uncurated.

On this clone: What this receptor recognizes is not known. The record has no base qualities; no much larger clone is one base away.

TCRbeta CDR3 regions were amplified from genomic DNA using the immunoSEQ Assay, a bias-controlled multiplex PCR. The paper's data handling went like this. The number of nucleated cells in each sample was estimated from the amplification of reference gene primers within the assay. To quantify the absolute abundance of each unique TCRbeta CDR3 rearrangement, sequence reads were collapsed and filtered. For each sample, productive Simpson clonality was calculated as the square root of Simpson's diversity index over productive rearrangements. The source is immuneACCESS, and TCRdb retained only in-frame sequences with V and J called. Part of the clones is not carried over; for the studies checked, unresolved V genes explain less than half of this, and the remainder is unexplained. The V and J calls and clone size were taken over from that table, and D and trimming were inferred from the DNA. Here the sample has approximately 150,000 clones; roughly 87% occur a single time. The ten largest make up approximately 4.3% of the sample.

Enrolling through a virtual design, the prospective study's participants ranged in age from about 18 to 89 years and lived across 24 United States geographic areas. In the prospective study, participants were assigned to cohorts based on the clinical history participants reported in a screening survey and a study questionnaire. Exposed participants had been in contact, within 2 weeks of entering the study, with a person who had a PCR-confirmed or clinician-diagnosed case of COVID-19. In the prospective study, whole blood, serum and a nasopharyngeal or oropharyngeal swab were collected from each participant by mobile phlebotomists. Participants in the prospective study had the option to provide additional blood draws and questionnaires over a roughly 2-month period. Before DNA extraction, prospective study blood samples were shipped either frozen or at room temperature. The sample was PBMCs or T cells enriched from blood (not recorded which). The receptor's source is a woman aged 40-49 years who had been exposed to COVID-19.

The CDR3 amino acid sequence is: CASSPRQGLDYGYTF. The sequenced DNA: TGCGCCAGCAGCCCTCGGCAGGGGTTAGACTATGGCTACACCTTC. The chain employs TRBV4-1 and TRBJ1-2; 6 matching bases give a weak D call of TRBD1. Relative to germline, V is 4 bases shorter and J is 3 bases shorter, with 15 bases between their ends. The cysteine opens and the phenylalanine closes a CDR3 of 15 amino acids. Kept here is only the CDR3 DNA, which spans 45 bases and is read in frame from base 1. The germline V gene provides CDR1 MGHRA and CDR2 YSYEKL.